This T cell receptor (beta chain) appears in the sequencing data of a study of response to subunit inactivated influenza vaccine (dated by TCRdb to the late 2010s). For context, the study as a whole: Deep quantitative profiling of the T cell receptor repertoire was used in the study to follow responses to a trivalent subunit inactivated influenza vaccine.

The library relied on RT-PCR. Data came from an Illumina HiSeq 2500. TCRdb itself trimmed the public reads at Q25 with fastp, ran MiXCR and retained productive beta chains. Each record represents a unique CDR3 protein, reported with the most common genes and DNA among its rows. The sample table lists 500,000 to 600,000 distinct CDR3 sequences, around 11% of them with a count of one. The top ten hold 9.5% to 12% of the sample. The study at large found these results: The authors suggested that each seasonal influenza vaccination may recruit only a limited number of new T cells.

Concerning this clonotype itself: It has no known antigen specificity. Base qualities were left out, and no much larger clone turns up one base away.

The germline V gene (reference sequence) supplies CDR1 LNHNV and CDR2 YYDKDF. The CDR3 measures 16 amino acids from cysteine to phenylalanine. The kept DNA is CDR3 alone, 48 bases in frame from the first base. V and J are truncated by 6 bases and 5 bases respectively, leaving an intervening sequence of 20 bases. This same sample was also part of a study on T cells expressing NK-cell markers. The second study also describes: The TCR beta cDNA libraries were made using 5'RACE template switching, a step that added both a universal primer site and unique molecular identifiers. TCR beta-chain repertoires were profiled in sorted CD3+CD56+NKG2C+, CD3+CD56+NKG2C- and CD3+CD56-NKG2C+ T-cell subsets from several donors. Among the eight sequenced donors, only one was HCMV-seronegative, while the other seven were HCMV-seropositive. To restrict sorting to alphabetaTCR-expressing T cells, an anti-gammadeltaTCR antibody was added in several experiments. For roughly six donors, the dominant CD3+CD56+NKG2C+ clonotypes were among the top 10 CD8+ clonotypes and accounted for about 1.0-7.5% of CD8+ T cells. Those dominant clonotypes were again the most abundant among CD3+CD56-NKG2C+ cells in four donors, at about 28.3-65%. Whether the expanded NKG2C-expressing T cell clones were specific for HCMV antigens remained unclear. The study sequenced eight donors, all healthy volunteers chosen at random: three men and five women. HCMV serostatus was determined by detecting HCMV-specific IgG in serum with a commercial ELISA kit. Peripheral blood mononuclear cells were isolated from blood by Ficoll density gradient centrifugation. For six donors, unsorted PBMC were also used to sequence bulk peripheral blood T-cell repertoires. Synthesis of cDNA was primed from the TCR beta constant segment and was followed by two consecutive PCR amplification steps. Libraries were sequenced as 2 x 150 bp reads on Illumina HiSeq 2000/2500, MiSeq or NextSeq. Reads were demultiplexed and grouped by UMI with MIGEC, and clonotypes were assembled and quantified with MiTCR. To exclude erroneous sequences, any TCR cDNA sequence not supported by at least two reads was discarded. The tcR package was used for downstream repertoire analysis, with clonotypes matched between fractions based on CDR3 nucleotide sequence plus V segment. VDJmatch was used to annotate antigen specificity against VDJdb, with one amino acid substitution allowed in CDR3.

This receptor was identified in a man aged 45-60 years who received an inactivated influenza vaccine. Donor details come from another sample of the same person, matched by shared clones. Sample: PBMCs from blood, taken on the day of vaccination. The chain is encoded by TRBV15 joined to TRBJ1-5; possibly the D gene is TRBD1, per 6 matching bases. The CDR3 region: CATSKGYQGFDQPQHF. Read as DNA, the sequence is TGTGCCACCAGTAAGGGGTACCAGGGGTTCGATCAGCCCCAGCATTTT.